This T cell receptor beta chain was obtained from a study of cytomegalovirus exposure and HLA in healthy donors. Study-level information: Earlier, roughly 120 million unique TCR beta sequences were recovered from about 200 million T cells by an analysis.

V was shortened by 4 bases and J by 2 bases, with 12 bases between the two germline ends. This CDR3 is 15 amino acids long. Germline CDR1 and CDR2: MDHEN and SYDVKM. Researchers ran the PCR with 60 Vbeta and 13 Jbeta primers. Repertoires were generated with immunoSEQ multiplex PCR, while TCRdb's copy carries only in-frame clones and drops some. The sample includes over 100,000 clones. The receptor was derived from a man between 18 and 35 years old in good health and CMV-seronegative. V is TRBV28 and J is TRBJ1-5; TRBD1 might be the D (6 bases). The source material was PBMCs. The CDR3 sequence is CASSSRTEGNQPQHF. DNA of the CDR3: TGTGCCAGCAGTTCACGGACAGAGGGCAATCAGCCCCAGCATTTT.